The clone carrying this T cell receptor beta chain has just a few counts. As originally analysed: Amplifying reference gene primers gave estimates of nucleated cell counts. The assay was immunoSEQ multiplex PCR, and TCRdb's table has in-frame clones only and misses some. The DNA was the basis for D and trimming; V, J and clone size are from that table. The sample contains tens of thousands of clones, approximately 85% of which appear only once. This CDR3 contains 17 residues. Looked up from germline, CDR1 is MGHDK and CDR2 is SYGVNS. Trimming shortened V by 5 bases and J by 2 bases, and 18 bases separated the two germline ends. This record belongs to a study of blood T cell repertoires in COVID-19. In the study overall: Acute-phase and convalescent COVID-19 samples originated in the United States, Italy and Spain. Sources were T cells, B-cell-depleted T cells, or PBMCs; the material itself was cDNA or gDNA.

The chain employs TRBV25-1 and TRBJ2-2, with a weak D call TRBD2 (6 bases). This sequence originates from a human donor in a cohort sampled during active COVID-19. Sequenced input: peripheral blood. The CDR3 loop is CASSRGPGLLNTGELFF. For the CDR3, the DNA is TGTGCCAGCAGTCGAGGACCGGGACTCCTTAACACCGGGGAGCTGTTTTTT. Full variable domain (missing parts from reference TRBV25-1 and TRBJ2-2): EADIYQTPRYLVIGTGKKITLECSQTMGHDKMYWYQQDPGMELHLIHYSYGVNSTEKGDLSSESTVSRIRTEHFPLTLESARPSHTSQYLCASSRGPGLLNTGELFFGEGSRLTVL.